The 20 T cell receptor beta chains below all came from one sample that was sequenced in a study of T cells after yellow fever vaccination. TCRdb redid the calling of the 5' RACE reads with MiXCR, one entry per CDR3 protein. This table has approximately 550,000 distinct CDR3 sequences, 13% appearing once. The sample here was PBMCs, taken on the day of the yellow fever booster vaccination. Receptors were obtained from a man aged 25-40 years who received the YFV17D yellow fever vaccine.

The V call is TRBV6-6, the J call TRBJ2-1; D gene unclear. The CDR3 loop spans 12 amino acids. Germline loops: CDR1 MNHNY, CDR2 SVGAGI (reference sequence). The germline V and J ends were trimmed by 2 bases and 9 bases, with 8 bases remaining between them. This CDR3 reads CASSYLTSEQFF. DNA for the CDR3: TGTGCCAGCAGTTACCTTACCAGTGAGCAGTTCTTC.

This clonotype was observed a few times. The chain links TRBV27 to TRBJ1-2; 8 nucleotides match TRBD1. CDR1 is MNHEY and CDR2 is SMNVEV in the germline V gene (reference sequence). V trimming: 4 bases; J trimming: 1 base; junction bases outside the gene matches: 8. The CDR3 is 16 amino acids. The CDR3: CASSSLGQGHNYGYTF. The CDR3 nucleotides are TGTGCCAGCAGTTCCCTCGGACAGGGACATAACTATGGCTACACCTTC.

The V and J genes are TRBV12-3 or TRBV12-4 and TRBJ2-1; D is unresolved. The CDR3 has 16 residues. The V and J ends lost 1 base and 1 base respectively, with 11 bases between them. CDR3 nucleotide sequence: TGTGCCAGCAGTTTAGGGTTACTGAGATCCTACAATGAGCAGTTCTTC. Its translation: CASSLGLLRSYNEQFF.

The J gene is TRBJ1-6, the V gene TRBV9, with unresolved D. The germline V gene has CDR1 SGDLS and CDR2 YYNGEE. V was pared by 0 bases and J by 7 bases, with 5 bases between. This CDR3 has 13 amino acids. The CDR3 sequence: CASSVDRNSPLHF. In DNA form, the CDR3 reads TGTGCCAGCAGCGTAGATAGGAATTCACCCCTCCACTTT.

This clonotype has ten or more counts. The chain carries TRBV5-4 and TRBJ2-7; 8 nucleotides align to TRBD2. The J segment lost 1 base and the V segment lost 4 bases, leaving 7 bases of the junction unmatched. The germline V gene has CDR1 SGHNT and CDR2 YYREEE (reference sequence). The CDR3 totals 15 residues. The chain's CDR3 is CASSPGLGASYEQYF. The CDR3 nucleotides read TGTGCCAGCAGCCCGGGACTAGGTGCGTCCTACGAGCAGTACTTC. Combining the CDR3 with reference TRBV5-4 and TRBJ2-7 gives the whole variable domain ETGVTQSPTHLIKTRGQQVTLRCSSQSGHNTVSWYQQALGQGPQFIFQYYREEENGRGNFPPRFSGLQFPNYSSELNVNALELDDSALYLCASSPGLGASYEQYFGPGTRLTVT.

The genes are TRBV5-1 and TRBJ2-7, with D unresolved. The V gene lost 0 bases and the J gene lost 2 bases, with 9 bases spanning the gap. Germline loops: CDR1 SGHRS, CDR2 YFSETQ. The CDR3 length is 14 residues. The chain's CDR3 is CASSLERPPYEQYF. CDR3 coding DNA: TGCGCCAGCAGCTTGGAACGGCCTCCCTACGAGCAGTACTTC.

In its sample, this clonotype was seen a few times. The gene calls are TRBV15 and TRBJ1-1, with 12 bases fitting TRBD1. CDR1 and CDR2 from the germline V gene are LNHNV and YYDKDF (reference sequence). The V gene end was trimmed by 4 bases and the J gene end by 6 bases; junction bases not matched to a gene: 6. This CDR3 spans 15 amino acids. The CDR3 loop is CATSIGTGGSPEAFF. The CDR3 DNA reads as TGTGCCACCAGCATAGGGACAGGGGGCTCCCCTGAAGCTTTCTTT.

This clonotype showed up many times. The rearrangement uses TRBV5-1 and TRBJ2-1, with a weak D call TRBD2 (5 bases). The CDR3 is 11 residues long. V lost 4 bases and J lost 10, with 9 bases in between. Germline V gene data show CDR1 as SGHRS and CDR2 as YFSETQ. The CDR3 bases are TGCGCCAGCAGCCGGTTAGCGGAGCAGTTCTTC. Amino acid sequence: CASSRLAEQFF.

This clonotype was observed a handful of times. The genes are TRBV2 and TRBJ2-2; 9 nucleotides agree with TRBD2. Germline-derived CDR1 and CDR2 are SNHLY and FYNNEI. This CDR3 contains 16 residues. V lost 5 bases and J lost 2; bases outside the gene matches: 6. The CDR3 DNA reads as TGTGCCAGCAGTAGACTAGCGGCGGAAAACACCGGGGAGCTGTTTTTT. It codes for CASSRLAAENTGELFF.

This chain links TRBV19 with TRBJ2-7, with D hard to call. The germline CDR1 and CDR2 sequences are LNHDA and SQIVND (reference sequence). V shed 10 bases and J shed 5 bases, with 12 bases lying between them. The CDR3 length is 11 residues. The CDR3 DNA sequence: TGTGCCACTCAAGGGTTCGACGAGCAGTACTTC. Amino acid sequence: CATQGFDEQYF.

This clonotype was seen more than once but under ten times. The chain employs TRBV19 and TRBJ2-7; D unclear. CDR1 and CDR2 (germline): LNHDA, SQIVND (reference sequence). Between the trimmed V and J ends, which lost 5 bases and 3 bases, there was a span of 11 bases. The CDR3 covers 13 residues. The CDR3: CASSRAVSYEQYF. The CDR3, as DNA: TGTGCCAGTAGTCGGGCAGTAAGCTACGAGCAGTACTTC.

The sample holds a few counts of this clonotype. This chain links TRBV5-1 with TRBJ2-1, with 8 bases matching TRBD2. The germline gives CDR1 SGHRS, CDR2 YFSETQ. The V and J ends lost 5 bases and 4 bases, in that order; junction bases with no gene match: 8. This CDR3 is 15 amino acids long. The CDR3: CASRPLADTYNEQFF. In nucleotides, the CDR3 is TGCGCCAGCAGGCCACTAGCGGACACTTACAATGAGCAGTTCTTC.

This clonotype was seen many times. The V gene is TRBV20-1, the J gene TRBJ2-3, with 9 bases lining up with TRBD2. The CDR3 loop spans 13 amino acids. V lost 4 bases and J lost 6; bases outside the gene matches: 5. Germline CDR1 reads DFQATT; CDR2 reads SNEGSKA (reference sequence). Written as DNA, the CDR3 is TGCAGTGCTACGGGACTAGCATTTGATACGCAGTATTTT. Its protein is CSATGLAFDTQYF.

CDR3 sequence reads: CASRARTASSEQYF. The CDR3 region has the DNA TGTGCCAGCAGGGCACGGACCGCGTCGTCTGAGCAGTACTTC. The chain is built from TRBV12-3 or TRBV12-4 and TRBJ2-7; D ambiguous. The CDR3 is 14 residues long. Trimming cost V 6 bases and J 7 bases, with 19 bases left between them.

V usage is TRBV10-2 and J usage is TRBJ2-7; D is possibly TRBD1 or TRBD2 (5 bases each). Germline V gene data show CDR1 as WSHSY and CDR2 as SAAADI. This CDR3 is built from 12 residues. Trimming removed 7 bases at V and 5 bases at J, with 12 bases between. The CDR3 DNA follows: TGCGCCAGCACAGGGACGAGGCACGAGCAGTACTTC. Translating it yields CASTGTRHEQYF.

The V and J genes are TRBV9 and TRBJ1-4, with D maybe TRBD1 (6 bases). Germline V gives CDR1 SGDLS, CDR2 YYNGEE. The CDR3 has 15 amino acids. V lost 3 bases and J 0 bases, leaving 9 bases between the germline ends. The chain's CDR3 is CASSGGRSTNEKLFF. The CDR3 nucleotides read TGTGCCAGCAGCGGGGGGCGATCAACTAATGAAAAACTGTTTTTT.

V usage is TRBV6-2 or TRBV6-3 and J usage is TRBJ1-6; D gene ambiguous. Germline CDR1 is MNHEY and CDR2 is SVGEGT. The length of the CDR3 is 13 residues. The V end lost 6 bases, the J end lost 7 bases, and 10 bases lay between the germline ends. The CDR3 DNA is TGTGCCAGCAGCCGGACGGGGAATTCACCCCTCCACTTT. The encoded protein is CASSRTGNSPLHF.

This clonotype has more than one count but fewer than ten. The CDR3 coding sequence is TGTGCCAGCAGCCAATCGGGTTTCGGAAAACTGTTTTTT. Encoded protein: CASSQSGFGKLFF. The chain carries TRBV3-1 and TRBJ1-4, with D uncertain. The CDR3 is made up of 13 amino acids. Germline lookup yields CDR1 LGHDT and CDR2 YNNKEL (reference sequence). The V end lost 2 bases, the J end lost 10 bases, and 11 bases lay between the germline ends.

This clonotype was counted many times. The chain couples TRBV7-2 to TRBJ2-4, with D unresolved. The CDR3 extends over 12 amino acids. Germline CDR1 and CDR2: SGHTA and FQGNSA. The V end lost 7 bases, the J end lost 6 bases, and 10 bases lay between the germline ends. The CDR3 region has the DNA TGTGCCAGCACTCCGGGCGGAAACATTCAGTACTTC. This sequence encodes CASTPGGNIQYF.

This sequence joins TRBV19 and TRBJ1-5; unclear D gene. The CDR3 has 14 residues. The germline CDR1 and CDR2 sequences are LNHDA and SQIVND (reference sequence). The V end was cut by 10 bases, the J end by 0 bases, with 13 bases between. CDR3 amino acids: CATALGLSNQPQHF. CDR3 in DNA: TGTGCCACTGCCCTAGGGCTTAGCAATCAGCCCCAGCATTTT.